This T cell receptor beta chain appears in the sequencing data of a study of cytomegalovirus exposure and HLA in healthy donors. General study points: Most subjects had HLA-A and HLA-B alleles reportedly predicted accurately by TCR beta sequences.

The primer mix had 60 Vbeta and 13 Jbeta primers. Methods used by the authors: Later work found tens of millions of unique TCR beta chains, with roughly 11 million shared. The table came from immunoSEQ multiplex PCR; TCRdb's copy has only in-frame clones and leaves some out. The V and J calls and clone size come from that table; D and trimming were worked out from the DNA. Recorded here are about 170,000 clones; the top ten clones represent 1.3%. V was pared by 6 bases and J by 7 bases, with 25 bases between. The CDR3 is 17 residues long. CDR1 and CDR2 (germline): KGHSH, LQKENI. A note on this clone: Its antigen is not identified.

The chain couples TRBV18 to TRBJ2-4; a possible D gene is TRBD1 (7 bases). This clonotype was sampled from a woman aged 55-70 years in good health and CMV-seronegative. The sequenced material came from PBMCs. DNA of the CDR3: TGTGCCAGCTCCCCTCAGGGGGGTGGAGAGCCAAAGAACATTCAGTACTTC. This gives the protein CASSPQGGGEPKNIQYF.